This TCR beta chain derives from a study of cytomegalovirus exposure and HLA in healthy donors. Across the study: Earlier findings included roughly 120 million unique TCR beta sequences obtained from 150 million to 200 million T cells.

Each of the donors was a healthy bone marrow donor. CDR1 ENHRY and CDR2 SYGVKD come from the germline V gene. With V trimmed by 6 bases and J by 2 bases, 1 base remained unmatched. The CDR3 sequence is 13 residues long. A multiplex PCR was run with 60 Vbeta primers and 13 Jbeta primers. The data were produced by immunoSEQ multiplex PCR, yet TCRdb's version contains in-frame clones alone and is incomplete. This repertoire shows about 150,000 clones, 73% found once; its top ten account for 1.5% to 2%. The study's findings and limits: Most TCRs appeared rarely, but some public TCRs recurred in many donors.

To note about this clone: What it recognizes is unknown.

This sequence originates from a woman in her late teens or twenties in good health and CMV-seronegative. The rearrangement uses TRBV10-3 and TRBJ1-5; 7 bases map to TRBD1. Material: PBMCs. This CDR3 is CAIRGQGNQPQHF. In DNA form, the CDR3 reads TGTGCCATCAGAGGACAGGGCAATCAGCCCCAGCATTTT.